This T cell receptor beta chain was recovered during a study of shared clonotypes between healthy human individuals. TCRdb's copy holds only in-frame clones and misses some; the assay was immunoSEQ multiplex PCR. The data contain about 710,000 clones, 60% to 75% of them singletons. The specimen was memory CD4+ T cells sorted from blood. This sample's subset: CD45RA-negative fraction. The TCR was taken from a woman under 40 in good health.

CDR3 DNA: TGTGCCAGTAGTTCCCACGAGGGTCAGGGGCAGAACATTCAGTACTTC. Translating gives CASSSHEGQGQNIQYF. The chain recombines TRBV19 with TRBJ2-4; TRBD1 might be the D (6 bases). The CDR3 is made up of 16 amino acids. Deletions cut 5 bases from V and 7 bases from J, with 21 bases between. In germline, CDR1 is LNHDA, CDR2 SQIVND (reference sequence).